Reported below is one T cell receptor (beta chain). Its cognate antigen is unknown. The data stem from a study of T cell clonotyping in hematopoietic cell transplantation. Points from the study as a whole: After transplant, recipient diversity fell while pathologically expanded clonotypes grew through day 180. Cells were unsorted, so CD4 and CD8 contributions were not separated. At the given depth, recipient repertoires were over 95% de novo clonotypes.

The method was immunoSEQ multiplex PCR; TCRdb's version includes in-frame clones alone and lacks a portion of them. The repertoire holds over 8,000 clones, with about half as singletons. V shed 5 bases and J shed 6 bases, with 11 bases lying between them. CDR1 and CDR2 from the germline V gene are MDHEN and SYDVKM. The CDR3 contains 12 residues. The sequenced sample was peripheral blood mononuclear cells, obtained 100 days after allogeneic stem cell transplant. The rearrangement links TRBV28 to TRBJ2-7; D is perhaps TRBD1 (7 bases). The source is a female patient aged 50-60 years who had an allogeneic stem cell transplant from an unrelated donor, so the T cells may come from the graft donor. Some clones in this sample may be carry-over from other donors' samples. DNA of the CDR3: TGTGCCAGCAGTCCCCAGGGGGGCGAGCAGTACTTC. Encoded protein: CASSPQGGEQYF.